This TCR beta chain was obtained from a study of T cells in Graves' hyperthyroidism and ophthalmopathy. Broader study findings: Most clonotypes expanded in the thyroid (above 0.001) were also present in blood.

Amplification of TCR beta CDR3 regions used RNA as the template. The HTBI primer set drove a first-round RT-PCR of the TCR CDR3. TCRdb fed the multiplex PCR reads into MiXCR, producing one record per CDR3 protein. The table has roughly 750,000 distinct CDR3 sequences, around 17% seen once. This clonotype was detected only a few times. Its antigen remains unknown. Given a much more abundant clone one base away, this may be a read error. The germline CDR1 and CDR2 sequences are MNHNS and SASEGT. V dropped 6 bases and J dropped 0 bases, with 9 bases sitting between them. This CDR3 has 14 residues. The chain links TRBV6-1 to TRBJ1-5, with D perhaps matching TRBD1 (5 bases). Input material: blood. The TCR originated in a man between 18 and 35 years old with Graves' hyperthyroidism. CDR3 in DNA: TGTGCCAGCAGACAGGCAGATAGCAATCAGCCCCAGCATTTT. As protein: CASRQADSNQPQHF.